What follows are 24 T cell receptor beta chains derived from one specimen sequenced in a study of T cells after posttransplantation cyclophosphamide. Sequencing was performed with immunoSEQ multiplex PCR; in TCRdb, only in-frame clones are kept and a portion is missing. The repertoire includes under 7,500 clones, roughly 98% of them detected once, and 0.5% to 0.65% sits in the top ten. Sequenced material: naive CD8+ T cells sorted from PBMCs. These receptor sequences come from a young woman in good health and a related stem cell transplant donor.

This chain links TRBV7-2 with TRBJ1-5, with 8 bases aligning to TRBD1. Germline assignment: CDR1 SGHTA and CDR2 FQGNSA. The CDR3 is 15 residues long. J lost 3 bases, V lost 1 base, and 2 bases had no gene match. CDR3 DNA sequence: TGTGCCAGCAGCTTAGGGACAGGGATCAATCAGCCCCAGCATTTT. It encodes CASSLGTGINQPQHF.

CDR3 residues: CASEQGDYLNTEAFF. The CDR3 DNA is TGTGCCAGCGAGCAGGGCGATTATCTGAACACTGAAGCTTTCTTT. The chain carries TRBV2 and TRBJ1-1; tentative D call: TRBD1 (5 bases). Looked up from germline, CDR1 is SNHLY and CDR2 is FYNNEI. There are 15 residues in the CDR3. Trimming took 8 bases from V and 0 from J, leaving 16 bases between them.

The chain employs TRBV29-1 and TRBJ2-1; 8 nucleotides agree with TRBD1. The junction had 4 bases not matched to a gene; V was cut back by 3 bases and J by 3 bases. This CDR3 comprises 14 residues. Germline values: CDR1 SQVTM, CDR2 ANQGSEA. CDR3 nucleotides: TGCAGCGTTGATGAGGGACAGGTCTACAATGAGCAGTTCTTC. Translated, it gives CSVDEGQVYNEQFF.

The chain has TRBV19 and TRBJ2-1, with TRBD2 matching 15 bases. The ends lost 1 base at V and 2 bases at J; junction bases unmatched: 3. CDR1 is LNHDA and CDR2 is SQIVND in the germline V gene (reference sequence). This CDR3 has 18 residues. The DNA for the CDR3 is TGTGCCAGTAGTATAGCCGGGACTAGCGGGGGGCCCTACAATGAGCAGTTCTTC. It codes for CASSIAGTSGGPYNEQFF.

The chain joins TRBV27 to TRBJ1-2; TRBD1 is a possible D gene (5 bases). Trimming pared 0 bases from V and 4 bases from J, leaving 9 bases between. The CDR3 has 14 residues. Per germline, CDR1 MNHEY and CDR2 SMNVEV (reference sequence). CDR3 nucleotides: TGTGCCAGCAGTTTATCGGGGGGGTTCTATGGCTACACCTTC. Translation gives CASSLSGGFYGYTF.

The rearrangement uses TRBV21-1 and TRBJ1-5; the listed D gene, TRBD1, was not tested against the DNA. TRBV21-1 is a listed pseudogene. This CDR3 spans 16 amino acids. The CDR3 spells CASSTRTGDSNQPQHF. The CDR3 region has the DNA TGTGCCAGCAGCACACGGACAGGGGATAGCAATCAGCCCCAGCATTTT.

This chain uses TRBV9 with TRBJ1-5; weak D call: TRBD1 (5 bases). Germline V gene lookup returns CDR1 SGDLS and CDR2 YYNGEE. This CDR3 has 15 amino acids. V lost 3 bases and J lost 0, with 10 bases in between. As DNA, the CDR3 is TGTGCCAGCAGCGAATCAGGGTATAGCAATCAGCCCCAGCATTTT. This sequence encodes CASSESGYSNQPQHF.

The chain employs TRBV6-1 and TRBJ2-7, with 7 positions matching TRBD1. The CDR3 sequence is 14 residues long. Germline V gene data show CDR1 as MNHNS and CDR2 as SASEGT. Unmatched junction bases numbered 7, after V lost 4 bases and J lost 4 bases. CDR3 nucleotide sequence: TGTGCCAGCAGTGTAAAGGGGGCGACGTACGAGCAGTACTTC. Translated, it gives CASSVKGATYEQYF.

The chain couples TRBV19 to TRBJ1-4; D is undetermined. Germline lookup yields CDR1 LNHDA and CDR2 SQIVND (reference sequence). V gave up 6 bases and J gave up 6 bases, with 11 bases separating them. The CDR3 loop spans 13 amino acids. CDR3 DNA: TGTGCCAGTAGAGTCGAGGGCCATGAAAAACTGTTTTTT. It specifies CASRVEGHEKLFF. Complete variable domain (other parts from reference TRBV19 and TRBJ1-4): DGGITQSPKYLFRKEGQNVTLSCEQNLNHDAMYWYRQDPGQGLRLIYYSQIVNDFQKGDIAEGYSVSREKKESFPLTVTSAQKNPTAFYLCASRVEGHEKLFFGSGTQLSVL.

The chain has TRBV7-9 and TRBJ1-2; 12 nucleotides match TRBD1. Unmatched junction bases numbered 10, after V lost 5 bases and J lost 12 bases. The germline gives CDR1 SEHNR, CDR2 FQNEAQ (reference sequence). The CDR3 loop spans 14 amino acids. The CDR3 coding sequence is TGTGCCAGCAGCCAAACCGGGACAGGGGGCGTAGACACCTTC. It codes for CASSQTGTGGVDTF.

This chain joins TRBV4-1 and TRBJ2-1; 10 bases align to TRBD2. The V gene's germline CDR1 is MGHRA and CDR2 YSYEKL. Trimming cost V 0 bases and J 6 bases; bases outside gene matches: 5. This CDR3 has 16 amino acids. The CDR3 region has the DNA TGCGCCAGCAGCCAAGATAATAGCGGGGGGCTCAATGAGCAGTTCTTC. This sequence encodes CASSQDNSGGLNEQFF.

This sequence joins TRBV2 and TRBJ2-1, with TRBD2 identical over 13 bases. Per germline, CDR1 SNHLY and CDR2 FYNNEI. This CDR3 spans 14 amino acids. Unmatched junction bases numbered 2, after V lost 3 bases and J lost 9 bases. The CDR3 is CASSEGLAGFEQFF. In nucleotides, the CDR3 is TGTGCCAGCAGTGAGGGACTAGCGGGGTTTGAGCAGTTCTTC.

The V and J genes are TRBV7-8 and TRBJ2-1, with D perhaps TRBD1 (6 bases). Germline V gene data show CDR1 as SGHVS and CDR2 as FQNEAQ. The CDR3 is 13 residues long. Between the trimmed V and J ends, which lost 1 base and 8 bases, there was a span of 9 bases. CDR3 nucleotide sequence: TGTGCCAGCAGCTTAGGCAGGGGCTATGAGCAGTTCTTC. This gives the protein CASSLGRGYEQFF.

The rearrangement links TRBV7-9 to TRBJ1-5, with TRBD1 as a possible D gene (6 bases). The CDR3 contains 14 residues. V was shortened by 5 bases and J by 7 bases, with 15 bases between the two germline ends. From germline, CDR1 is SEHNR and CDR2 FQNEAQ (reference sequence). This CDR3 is CASSVTEGDQPQHF. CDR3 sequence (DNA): TGTGCCAGCAGCGTCACCGAGGGGGACCAGCCCCAGCATTTT. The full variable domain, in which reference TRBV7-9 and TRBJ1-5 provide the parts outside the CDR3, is DTGVSQNPRHKITKRGQNVTFRCDPISEHNRLYWYRQTLGQGPEFLTYFQNEAQLEKSRLLSDRFSAERPKGSFSTLEIQRTEQGDSAMYLCASSVTEGDQPQHFGDGTRLSIL.

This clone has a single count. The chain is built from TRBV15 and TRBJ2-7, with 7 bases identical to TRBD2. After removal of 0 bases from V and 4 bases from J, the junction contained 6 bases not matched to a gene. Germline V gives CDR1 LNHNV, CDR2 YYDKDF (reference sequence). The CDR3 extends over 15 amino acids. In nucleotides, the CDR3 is TGTGCCACCAGCAGAGATCGGCAGGGAGGGTACGAGCAGTACTTC. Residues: CATSRDRQGGYEQYF.

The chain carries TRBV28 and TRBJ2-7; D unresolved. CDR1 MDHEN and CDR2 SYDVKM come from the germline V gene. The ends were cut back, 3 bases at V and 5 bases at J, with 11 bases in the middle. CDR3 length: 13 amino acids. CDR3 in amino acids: CASSLWQANEQYF. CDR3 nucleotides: TGTGCCAGCAGTTTGTGGCAGGCCAACGAGCAGTACTTC.

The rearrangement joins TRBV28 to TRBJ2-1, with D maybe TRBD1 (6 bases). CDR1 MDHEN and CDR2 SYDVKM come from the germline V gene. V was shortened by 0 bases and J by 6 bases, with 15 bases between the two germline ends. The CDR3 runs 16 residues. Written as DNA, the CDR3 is TGTGCCAGCAGTTTATGGGGCAGGACAGTGGGCAATGAGCAGTTCTTC. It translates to CASSLWGRTVGNEQFF.

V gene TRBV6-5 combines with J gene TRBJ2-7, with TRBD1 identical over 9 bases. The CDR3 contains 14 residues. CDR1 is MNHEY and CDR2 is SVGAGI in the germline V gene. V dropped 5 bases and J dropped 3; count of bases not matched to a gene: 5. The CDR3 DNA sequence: TGTGCCAGCAGTCCCGGGACAGGGTACTACGAGCAGTACTTC. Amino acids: CASSPGTGYYEQYF.

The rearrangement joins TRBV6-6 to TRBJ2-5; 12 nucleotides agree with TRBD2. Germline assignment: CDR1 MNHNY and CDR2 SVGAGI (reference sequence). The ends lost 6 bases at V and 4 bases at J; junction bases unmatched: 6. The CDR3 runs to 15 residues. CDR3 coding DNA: TGTGCCAGCAGCCTAGCGGGGGGGCCGTTAGAGACCCAGTACTTC. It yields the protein CASSLAGGPLETQYF.

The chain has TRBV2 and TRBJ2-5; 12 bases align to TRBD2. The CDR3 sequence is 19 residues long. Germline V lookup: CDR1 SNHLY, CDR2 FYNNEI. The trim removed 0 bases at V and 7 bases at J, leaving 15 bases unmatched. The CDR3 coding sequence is TGTGCCAGCAGTGAAGCGTACTCATTCCTAGCGGGGGGGCGAGGGACCCAGTACTTC. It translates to CASSEAYSFLAGGRGTQYF.

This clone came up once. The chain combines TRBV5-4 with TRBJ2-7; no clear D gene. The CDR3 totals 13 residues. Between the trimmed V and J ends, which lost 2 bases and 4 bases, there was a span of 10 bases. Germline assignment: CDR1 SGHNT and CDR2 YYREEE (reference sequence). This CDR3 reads CASSLIGSYEQYF. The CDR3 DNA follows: TGTGCCAGCAGCTTAATTGGTAGTTACGAGCAGTACTTC.

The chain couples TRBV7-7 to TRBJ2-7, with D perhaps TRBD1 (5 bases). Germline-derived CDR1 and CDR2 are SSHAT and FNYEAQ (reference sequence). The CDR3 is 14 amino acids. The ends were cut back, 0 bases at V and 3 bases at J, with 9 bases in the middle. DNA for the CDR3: TGTGCCAGCAGCTTAGCTTTAGGGGACTACGAGCAGTACTTC. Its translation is CASSLALGDYEQYF.

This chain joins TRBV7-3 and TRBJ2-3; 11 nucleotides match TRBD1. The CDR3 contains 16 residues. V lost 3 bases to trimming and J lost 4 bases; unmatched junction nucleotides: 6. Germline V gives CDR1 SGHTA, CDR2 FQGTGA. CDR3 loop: CASSFYGTGGSDTQYF. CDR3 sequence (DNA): TGTGCCAGCAGCTTCTACGGGACAGGGGGGTCAGATACGCAGTATTTT.

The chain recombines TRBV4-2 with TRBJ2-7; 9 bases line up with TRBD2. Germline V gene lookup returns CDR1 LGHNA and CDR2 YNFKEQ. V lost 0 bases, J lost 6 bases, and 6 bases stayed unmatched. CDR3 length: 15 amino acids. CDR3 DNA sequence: TGTGCCAGCAGCCAAGATCCTAGCGGGGAGCTCGAGCAGTACTTC. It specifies CASSQDPSGELEQYF.